The T cell receptor (beta chain) described here comes from a study of T cell changes during pregnancy in multiple sclerosis. Produced via immunoSEQ multiplex PCR; TCRdb's table is partial and in-frame only. Found here are about 50,000 clones, 94% of them singletons; the top ten hold about 4.5%. Looked up from germline, CDR1 is MGHDK and CDR2 is SYGVNS. The ends were cut back, 1 base at V and 3 bases at J, with 12 bases in the middle. CDR3 length: 16 residues. The rearrangement uses TRBV25-1 and TRBJ2-2, with D possibly matching TRBD1 (5 bases). The sequencing used CD8+ T cells from peripheral blood mononuclear cells, collected in the first trimester of pregnancy. The origin of this receptor is a female donor with multiple sclerosis, enrolled in a pregnancy study. This CDR3 is CASSELEGAYTGELFF. CDR3 coding DNA: TGTGCCAGCAGTGAATTGGAAGGGGCCTACACCGGGGAGCTGTTTTTT.